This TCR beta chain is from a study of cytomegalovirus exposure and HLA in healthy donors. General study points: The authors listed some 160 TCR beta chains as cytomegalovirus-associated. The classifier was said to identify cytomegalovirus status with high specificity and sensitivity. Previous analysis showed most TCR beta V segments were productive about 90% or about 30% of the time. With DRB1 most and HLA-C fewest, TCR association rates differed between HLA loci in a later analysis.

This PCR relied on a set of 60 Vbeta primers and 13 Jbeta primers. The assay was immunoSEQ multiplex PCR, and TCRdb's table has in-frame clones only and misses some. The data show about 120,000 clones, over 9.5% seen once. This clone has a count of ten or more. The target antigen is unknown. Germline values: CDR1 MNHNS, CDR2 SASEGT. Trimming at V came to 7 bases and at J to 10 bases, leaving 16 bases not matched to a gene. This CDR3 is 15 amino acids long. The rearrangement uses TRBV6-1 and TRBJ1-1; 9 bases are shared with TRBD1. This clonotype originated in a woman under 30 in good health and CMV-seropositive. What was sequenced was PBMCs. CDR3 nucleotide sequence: TGTGCCAGCATAACCCGCCCGGGGGGACAGGGTCGAGCTTTCTTT. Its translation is CASITRPGGQGRAFF.